This T cell receptor beta chain appears in the sequencing data of a study of T cell responses to AZD1222 COVID-19 vaccine. Study details: Samples with a second dose at about 4 or about 12 weeks were pooled together.

Study-level findings and limits: All repertoire sampling was performed exclusively after the peak T cell response. Within unmutated variant regions lay the reported targets of nearly half of spike-specific TCRs. Clonal diversity was possibly underestimated, and white British individuals and females predominated among donors.

Assay used: immunoSEQ multiplex PCR; TCRdb lists only in-frame clones, some missing. The sample shows about 130,000 clones, under 90% of them seen only once. This CDR3 region has 17 residues. CDR1 is SGDLS, CDR2 YYNGEE, per germline. V shed 4 bases, J shed 4 bases, and the junction held 13 bases outside the gene matches. On this clone: Its specificity is unknown.

The source is an adult in good health. Material: peripheral blood, obtained on day 0 of AZD1222 vaccination. V and J are TRBV9 and TRBJ1-2, with 10 bases that match TRBD1. This CDR3 reads CASSRDRGALPPYGYTF. Here the CDR3 DNA reads TGTGCCAGCAGCCGGGACAGGGGCGCCCTCCCCCCCTATGGCTACACCTTC.